The 15 T cell receptor beta chains below come from one sample, sequenced in a study of T cells after yellow fever vaccination. TCRdb called the 5' RACE reads again in MiXCR, with one record for every CDR3 protein. The table shows about 220,000 distinct CDR3 sequences, with approximately 3% occurring only once. Here the sequenced sample was CD4+ T cells sorted from PBMCs, taken 10 days after the yellow fever booster vaccination. The receptors come from a man between 18 and 35 years old who received the YFV17D yellow fever vaccine.

The genes are TRBV6-1 and TRBJ2-1; tentatively, D is TRBD2 (6 bases). The CDR3 is 14 amino acids. CDR1 is MNHNS and CDR2 is SASEGT in the germline V gene. The germline V and J ends were trimmed by 7 bases and 1 base, with 11 bases remaining between them. CDR3 sequence reads: CASNLARSYNEQFF. For the CDR3, the DNA is TGTGCCAGCAACCTAGCGAGGTCCTACAATGAGCAGTTCTTC.

This clonotype has ten or more counts. The chain links TRBV10-3 to TRBJ2-5; D gene ambiguous. The CDR3 consists of 13 residues. Germline V gene sequence: CDR1 ENHRY, CDR2 SYGVKD. The ends were cut back, 3 bases at V and 0 bases at J, with 5 bases in the middle. The CDR3 region is CAISDRDQETQYF. DNA for the CDR3: TGTGCCATCAGTGATCGGGACCAAGAGACCCAGTACTTC.

This clonotype was picked up many times. The chain recombines TRBV4-1 with TRBJ2-4; 10 nucleotides agree with TRBD2. The CDR3 is made up of 16 amino acids. CDR1 is MGHRA and CDR2 is YSYEKL in the germline V gene. V was clipped by 2 bases and J by 7 bases; unmatched bases: 8. The CDR3 sequence: CASSQNSGGLGNIQYF. As DNA, the CDR3 is TGCGCCAGCAGCCAAAATAGCGGGGGGCTTGGTAACATTCAGTACTTC.

This clonotype has more than one count but fewer than ten. The chain links TRBV24-1 to TRBJ2-6, with no clear D. Germline CDR1 reads KGHDR; CDR2 reads SFDVKD. The CDR3 loop spans 17 amino acids. The V gene lost 9 bases and the J gene lost 2 bases, with 19 bases spanning the gap. The chain's CDR3 is CATLIRAWEPGANVLTF. The CDR3 DNA sequence: TGTGCCACCCTGATTCGGGCGTGGGAACCTGGGGCCAACGTCCTGACTTTC.

This clonotype came up a few times. V is TRBV2 and J is TRBJ1-5; 8 bases agree with TRBD1. The V and J ends lost 3 bases and 6 bases, in that order; junction bases with no gene match: 7. CDR1 and CDR2 (germline): SNHLY, FYNNEI. CDR3 size: 15 residues. CDR3 protein: CASSDRTGRSQPQHF. CDR3 DNA: TGTGCCAGCAGTGATCGGACAGGGCGAAGTCAGCCCCAGCATTTT.

This clonotype was observed at least ten times. The gene calls are TRBV19 and TRBJ1-2, with 9 bases that match TRBD1. V lost 3 bases to trimming and J lost 7 bases; unmatched junction nucleotides: 15. Germline CDR1 reads LNHDA; CDR2 reads SQIVND (reference sequence). The CDR3 is made up of 17 amino acids. CDR3 protein: CASSMIGTGLQVGGYTF. The DNA for the CDR3 is TGTGCCAGTAGTATGATCGGGACAGGGCTTCAAGTCGGTGGCTACACCTTC.

The chain carries TRBV5-1 and TRBJ1-4, with TRBD1 matching over 8 bases. Germline CDR1 is SGHRS and CDR2 is YFSETQ. The CDR3 spans 15 residues. Trimming took 1 base from V and 5 from J; bases not matched to a gene: 4. Here the CDR3 DNA reads TGCGCCAGCAGCTTGTTCACAGGGGGGAATGAAAAACTGTTTTTT. Translation gives CASSLFTGGNEKLFF.

This clonotype was observed many times. The chain carries TRBV7-2 and TRBJ1-5; D is unclear. Trimming removed 2 bases at V and 2 bases at J, with 10 bases between. The germline CDR1 and CDR2 sequences are SGHTA and FQGNSA. The CDR3 covers 15 residues. The CDR3 bases are TGTGCCAGCAGCTTATTCTTGGGCGGCAATCAGCCCCAGCATTTT. Translation gives CASSLFLGGNQPQHF. The whole variable domain, filled in from reference TRBV7-2 and TRBJ1-5, reads GAGVSQSPSNKVTEKGKDVELRCDPISGHTALYWYRQSLGQGLEFLIYFQGNSAPDKSGLPSDRFSAERTGGSVSTLTIQRTQQEDSAVYLCASSLFLGGNQPQHFGDGTRLSIL.

This clonotype was observed a handful of times. The chain joins TRBV10-3 to TRBJ2-5; D gene ambiguous. The CDR3 contains 15 residues. V was clipped by 6 bases and J by 7 bases, with 21 bases between them. Germline assignment: CDR1 ENHRY and CDR2 SYGVKD. The CDR3 DNA reads as TGTGCCATCAGGGACCCCATGACCGTATTGGGGACCCAGTACTTC. This sequence encodes CAIRDPMTVLGTQYF.

This clonotype appeared a few times. CDR3 sequence reads: CASSPNPLVPEGSLAYNEQFF. In DNA, the CDR3 is TGTGCCAGCAGCCCAAACCCTCTTGTACCGGAAGGATCCCTTGCTTACAATGAGCAGTTCTTC. The chain uses TRBV13 and TRBJ2-1; no clear D gene. This CDR3 contains 21 residues. Germline CDR1 PRHDT, CDR2 FYEKMQ (reference sequence). V was shortened by 5 bases and J by 4 bases, with 33 bases between the two germline ends.

This CDR3 is CASSVSRKETQYF. CDR3 DNA sequence: TGTGCCAGCAGTGTAAGCAGGAAAGAGACCCAGTACTTC. The V call is TRBV2, the J call TRBJ2-5, with D unclear. Germline-derived CDR1 and CDR2 are SNHLY and FYNNEI. The CDR3 length is 13 residues. Trimming stripped 4 bases from V and 3 bases from J, with 9 bases between.

Of note for this clonotype: This sequence may be a read error, since a much larger clone differs from it by one base. The chain links TRBV7-9 to TRBJ2-5; D call uncertain. The CDR3 has 16 residues. Germline CDR1 SEHNR, CDR2 FQNEAQ (reference sequence). CDR3 coding DNA: TGTGCCAGCAGCTCTTATCCTCCGGGTTCTCAAGTGACCCAGTACTTC. Translated: CASSSYPPGSQVTQYF.

The chain is built from TRBV7-9 and TRBJ2-2; D uncertain. The germline V gene encodes CDR1 SEHNR and CDR2 FQNEAQ (reference sequence). V was cut by 3 bases and J by 2 bases, with 10 bases left in between. The CDR3 runs 15 residues. This CDR3 reads CASSFSPQNTGELFF. DNA for the CDR3: TGTGCCAGCAGCTTCTCCCCACAAAACACCGGGGAGCTGTTTTTT.

This clonotype has at least ten counts. The chain carries TRBV7-3 and TRBJ1-2, with D perhaps TRBD1 (5 bases). The V end was cut by 2 bases, the J end by 2 bases, with 15 bases between. The CDR3 runs 16 residues. Germline V gives CDR1 SGHTA, CDR2 FQGTGA. The CDR3 region has the DNA TGTGCCAGCAGCTTAGGTCCGGAGGGGTCGAACTATGGCTACACCTTC. Amino acids: CASSLGPEGSNYGYTF.

This clonotype has more than one count but fewer than ten. The chain recombines TRBV7-2 with TRBJ1-3; no definite D call. Germline CDR1 and CDR2: SGHTA and FQGNSA. Trimming stripped 3 bases from V and 4 bases from J, with 10 bases between. The CDR3 is made up of 14 amino acids. The CDR3 DNA reads as TGTGCCAGCAGCTTGGTGGTGGTAGGAAACACCATATATTTT. Amino acids: CASSLVVVGNTIYF. The full variable domain, with the rest looked up from reference TRBV7-2 and TRBJ1-3, is GAGVSQSPSNKVTEKGKDVELRCDPISGHTALYWYRQSLGQGLEFLIYFQGNSAPDKSGLPSDRFSAERTGGSVSTLTIQRTQQEDSAVYLCASSLVVVGNTIYFGEGSWLTVV.